This T cell receptor (beta chain) was captured by sequencing in a study of CD8+ T cells in alopecia areata. Study-wide context: Patients took tofacitinib for 6 to 18 months, followed by 6 drug-free months. Study results and caveats: Against the mouse data, patients shared TCRs less clearly, possibly for HLA reasons. Greater clonality was observed in lesional scalp samples, especially alopecia totalis/universalis, versus normal scalp.

Reverse transcription of extracted RNA yielded cDNA, which provided the sequencing template. Assay used: immunoSEQ multiplex PCR; TCRdb lists only in-frame clones, some missing. Among 110,000 to 150,000 clones listed, 58% were seen once. Trimming took 4 bases from V and 14 from J; bases not matched to a gene: 11. The CDR3 is 13 amino acids. The germline V gene has CDR1 SQVTM and CDR2 ANQGSEA. This clone is a singleton in its sample. Antigen: not known. V gene TRBV29-1 combines with J gene TRBJ1-4; TRBD1 matches 9 bases. Material: CD4+ T cells sorted from blood, obtained at week 0. The sequence came from a human donor with alopecia areata. CDR3 sequence reads: CSVGQGQGLSLFF. The CDR3 DNA sequence: TGCAGCGTTGGACAGGGACAGGGCCTATCGCTGTTTTTT.